This T cell receptor (beta chain) was sequenced in a study of response to subunit inactivated influenza vaccine. CDR3 size: 15 residues. V was shortened by 5 bases and J by 0 bases, with 11 bases between the two germline ends. Germline V gene sequence: CDR1 SEHNR, CDR2 FQNEAQ (reference sequence). This clonotype was picked up a small number of times. The antigen is unknown. Study-wide points: After each seasonal influenza vaccination, few new T cells are recruited, the authors suggested.

TCRdb redid the calling of the RT-PCR reads with MiXCR, one entry per CDR3 protein. The sample records roughly 700,000 distinct CDR3 sequences, approximately 15% being singletons. The source is a man between 45 and 60 years old who received an inactivated influenza vaccine. The source material was PBMCs from blood, sampled around 15 days before vaccination. This sequence joins TRBV7-9 and TRBJ1-5; no definite D call. The CDR3 spells CASSVSGDSNQPQHF. The CDR3 region has the DNA TGTGCCAGCAGCGTTAGCGGGGATAGCAATCAGCCCCAGCATTTT.